This TCR beta chain comes out of a study of CD8 T cells in ankylosing spondylitis. Study-level points and caveats: About 8 highly homologous variants made up a TCR beta motif that seemed to typify ankylosing spondylitis blood. As for the disease-linked clones, they showed a CD8+ phenotype and occurred at relatively low frequencies in peripheral blood.

This clonotype was counted ten times or more. The antigen is not known. TCRdb fed the 5' RACE reads into MiXCR, producing one record per CDR3 protein. The sample includes 200,000 to 300,000 distinct CDR3 sequences, roughly 8.2% seen only once; the top ten take 4% to 5.5%. The sample taken for sequencing was blood, either unsorted or a sorted T cell fraction (not recorded which). This receptor was obtained from a female donor with ankylosing spondylitis or in good health (not recorded which).

CDR3: CSARWLASGYNEQFF. Written as DNA, the CDR3 is TGCAGTGCTAGATGGTTAGCTAGCGGATACAATGAGCAGTTCTTC. The chain joins TRBV20-1 to TRBJ2-1; TRBD2 agrees at 7 bases. The CDR3 loop spans 15 amino acids. The V gene's germline CDR1 is DFQATT and CDR2 SNEGSKA (reference sequence). The ends lost 2 bases at V and 4 bases at J; junction bases unmatched: 8.